The source of this T cell receptor (beta chain) is a study of CD8 T cells in Susac syndrome. The RNA, roughly 0.5 to 1 ug, was put through reverse transcription using random hexamers. The TCR beta CDR3 was amplified by immunoSEQ multiplex PCR across 54 Vbeta, 13 Jbeta. Via MiXCR, TCRdb re-called the immunoSEQ multiplex PCR reads, giving one row per CDR3 protein. The data show 150,000 to 190,000 distinct CDR3 sequences, roughly 96% seen once. The CDR3 length is 14 residues. Deletions cut 3 bases from V and 7 bases from J, with 15 bases between. CDR1 and CDR2 (germline): MNHEY, SMNVEV (reference sequence). CD8+ and CD4+ T cells were negatively isolated; TEMRA cells were FACS-enriched.

Sequenced input: CD8+ T cells from PBMCs. The V gene is TRBV27, the J gene TRBJ2-5, with TRBD1 as a possible D gene (5 bases). The clonotype originates from a human donor with multiple sclerosis. The CDR3: CASSFRGHKATQYF. In DNA, the CDR3 is TGTGCCAGCAGTTTCCGTGGACACAAGGCGACCCAGTACTTC.